This TCR beta chain was documented in a study of Graves' ophthalmopathy and Graves' hyperthyroidism. CDR1 and CDR2 (germline): SGHVS, FQNEAQ. The CDR3 extends over 15 amino acids. Trimming took off 1 base at V and 4 bases at J, with 13 bases between the two ends. Amplification of the TCR beta CDR3 regions used RNA transcripts (as template). Second-round multiplex PCR followed a first-round RT-PCR using HTBI primers. MiXCR was run by TCRdb on the multiplex PCR reads, yielding one entry per CDR3 protein. The data contain 650,000 to 800,000 distinct CDR3 sequences, more than 40% of them singletons. Specimen: peripheral blood. This chain joins TRBV7-8 and TRBJ1-1; unclear D gene. The source is an adult man with Graves' ophthalmopathy. CDR3 residues: CASSLELAGSTEAFF. CDR3 nucleotide sequence: TGTGCCAGCAGCTTAGAACTAGCGGGGAGCACTGAAGCTTTCTTT.